The clone carrying this T cell receptor beta chain was found many times. Antigen specificity is unknown. TCRdb redid the calling of the RT-PCR reads with MiXCR, one entry per CDR3 protein. The sample carries 300,000 to 350,000 distinct CDR3 sequences, about 20% recorded once. The data are from a study of response to subunit inactivated influenza vaccine. General study findings and limits: The authors offered the suggestion that each seasonal influenza vaccination recruits few new T cells.

Sequenced here: PBMCs from blood, sampled 21 months after vaccination. The sequence came from a man aged 50 to 75 who received an inactivated influenza vaccine.

The CDR3 sequence is CASSQGGRGTEAFF. The CDR3 DNA follows: TGTGCCAGCAGCCAAGGGGGGCGCGGCACTGAAGCTTTCTTT. This sequence joins TRBV4-2 and TRBJ1-1; D is possibly TRBD1 (6 bases). The CDR3 covers 14 residues. With 1 base removed from V and 4 bases from J, the gap between germline ends came to 10 bases. Germline CDR1 reads LGHNA; CDR2 reads YNFKEQ.